The 30 T cell receptor beta chains below all came from one sample that was sequenced in a study of T-cell memory formation after mild COVID-19. In TCRdb, the 5' RACE reads were re-called with MiXCR into one record per CDR3 protein. Of around 340,000 distinct CDR3 sequences listed, about a sixth are singletons. The sequenced material came from PBMCs or a T cell subset sorted from them (not recorded which). The receptors were sampled from a young man who had mild COVID-19 (a few samples of this study predate the infection). Cell type and time point are not known.

The chain carries TRBV7-2 and TRBJ2-1, with D perhaps matching TRBD2 (5 bases). Per germline, CDR1 SGHTA and CDR2 FQGNSA. The CDR3 is 15 residues long. The V end lost 5 bases, the J end lost 4 bases, and 15 bases lay between the germline ends. CDR3: CASSPPGSGYNEQFF. CDR3 coding DNA: TGTGCCAGCAGCCCACCGGGGTCGGGATACAATGAGCAGTTCTTC.

This clonotype was detected a few times. The J gene is TRBJ1-1, the V gene TRBV4-3; 10 bases line up with TRBD1. Germline V CDR1 and CDR2: LGHNA, YSLEER. The CDR3 sequence is 15 residues long. Unmatched junction bases numbered 3, after V lost 0 bases and J lost 5 bases. This CDR3 reads CASSQDDRGLTEAFF. As DNA, the CDR3 is TGCGCCAGCAGCCAAGACGACAGGGGGCTGACTGAAGCTTTCTTT.

The chain employs TRBV20-1 and TRBJ2-1; 11 bases are shared with TRBD2. Germline V lookup: CDR1 DFQATT, CDR2 SNEGSKA (reference sequence). V gave up 0 bases and J gave up 6 bases; unmatched junction bases: 4. The CDR3 has 15 residues. The CDR3 DNA follows: TGCAGTGCTAGAGAACTAGCGGGGGTAACCAATGAGCAGTTCTTC. It codes for CSARELAGVTNEQFF.

This chain joins TRBV5-5 and TRBJ2-3; 8 bases align to TRBD2. The CDR3 spans 15 residues. V trimming: 4 bases; J trimming: 4 bases; junction bases outside the gene matches: 8. Germline lookup yields CDR1 SGHKS and CDR2 YYEKEE (reference sequence). The CDR3 spells CASSPSGTSADTQYF. The DNA for the CDR3 is TGTGCCAGCAGCCCATCAGGGACTAGTGCAGATACGCAGTATTTT.

This clonotype has only a few counts. The V call is TRBV7-2, the J call TRBJ1-2; maybe TRBD1 (5 bases). The germline V and J ends were trimmed by 6 bases and 3 bases, with 11 bases remaining between them. CDR1 and CDR2 (germline): SGHTA, FQGNSA. The CDR3 consists of 13 residues. CDR3 in amino acids: CASSSGTYYGYTF. The CDR3, as DNA: TGTGCCAGCAGTTCCGGGACGTACTATGGCTACACCTTC.

A few counts support this clonotype. The chain couples TRBV12-3 or TRBV12-4 to TRBJ1-5, with D possibly being TRBD1 (5 bases). Trimming took 6 bases from V and 6 from J, leaving 18 bases between them. The CDR3 has 15 residues. The CDR3: CASSRLTGDGQPQHF. The CDR3 region has the DNA TGTGCCAGCAGCCGTCTTACGGGGGATGGTCAGCCCCAGCATTTT.

This clonotype has a handful of counts. The chain recombines TRBV24-1 with TRBJ1-5; D is possibly TRBD1 (6 bases). The V end was cut by 4 bases, the J end by 3 bases, with 12 bases between. Per the germline V gene, CDR1 is KGHDR and CDR2 is SFDVKD. The CDR3 is made up of 15 amino acids. CDR3 DNA sequence: TGTGCCACCAGTGACCCGGACAGCAACAATCAGCCCCAGCATTTT. Residues: CATSDPDSNNQPQHF.

In this sample, this clonotype turned up a few times. The genes are TRBV5-1 and TRBJ1-2; D unclear. CDR3 length equals 13 residues. Germline loops: CDR1 SGHRS, CDR2 YFSETQ. V was pared by 1 base and J by 5 bases, with 9 bases between. In nucleotides, the CDR3 is TGCGCCAGCAGCTTGTCAGCAGAGTATGGCTACACCTTC. Its protein product is CASSLSAEYGYTF.

This clonotype was found a few times. The genes are TRBV9 and TRBJ2-5; D ambiguous. CDR3 size: 14 residues. From germline, CDR1 is SGDLS and CDR2 YYNGEE. The ends were cut back, 0 bases at V and 4 bases at J, with 10 bases in the middle. In DNA, the CDR3 is TGTGCCAGCAGCGTAGTATCTCAAGGAGAGACCCAGTACTTC. Protein sequence: CASSVVSQGETQYF. Combining the CDR3 with reference TRBV9 and TRBJ2-5 gives the whole variable domain DSGVTQTPKHLITATGQRVTLRCSPRSGDLSVYWYQQSLDQGLQFLIQYYNGEERAKGNILERFSAQQFPDLHSELNLSSLELGDSALYFCASSVVSQGETQYFGPGTRLLVL.

V is TRBV29-1 and J is TRBJ2-5; D perhaps matches TRBD2 (5 bases). Between the trimmed V and J ends, which lost 8 bases and 3 bases, there was a span of 16 bases. The CDR3 sequence is 13 residues long. Germline V gene lookup returns CDR1 SQVTM and CDR2 ANQGSEA. The CDR3 region is CSPGGPAEETQYF. The CDR3 nucleotides read TGCAGCCCAGGAGGACCAGCAGAAGAGACCCAGTACTTC.

The rearrangement joins TRBV4-3 to TRBJ2-1; TRBD2 aligns across 11 bases. This CDR3 is built from 17 residues. The germline CDR1 and CDR2 sequences are LGHNA and YSLEER. V shed 4 bases, J shed 4 bases, and the junction held 9 bases outside the gene matches. For the CDR3, the DNA is TGCGCCAGCAGCCCTCGCGCTAGCGGGGGGTCTTACAATGAGCAGTTCTTC. It encodes CASSPRASGGSYNEQFF.

This clonotype was picked up many times. CDR3 in amino acids: CASSLRLGGKDEQFF. In DNA, the CDR3 is TGCGCCAGCAGCTTAAGGTTGGGGGGGAAGGATGAGCAGTTCTTC. The chain recombines TRBV5-1 with TRBJ2-1; TRBD2 aligns across 7 bases. CDR1 is SGHRS, CDR2 YFSETQ, per germline. The junction had 10 bases not matched to a gene; V was cut back by 2 bases and J by 8 bases. The length of the CDR3 is 15 residues.

The chain is built from TRBV7-2 and TRBJ2-1; TRBD1 matches at 9 bases. Germline-derived CDR1 and CDR2 are SGHTA and FQGNSA. Trimming cost V 4 bases and J 6 bases; bases outside gene matches: 16. The CDR3 length is 18 residues. In nucleotides, the CDR3 is TGTGCCAGCAGCTACCCCCCCCCCGGGACAGGGCGGTTCAATGAGCAGTTCTTC. It translates to CASSYPPPGTGRFNEQFF.

The chain employs TRBV18 and TRBJ1-4; the D is unclear. The V gene lost 3 bases and the J gene lost 7 bases, with 3 bases spanning the gap. Germline CDR1 and CDR2: KGHSH and LQKENI. The CDR3 is 11 residues long. The CDR3 loop reads CASSPGEKLFF. As DNA, the CDR3 is TGTGCCAGCTCACCCGGTGAAAAACTGTTTTTT.

V usage is TRBV7-2 and J usage is TRBJ2-4; 7 nucleotides match TRBD1. The V gene's germline CDR1 is SGHTA and CDR2 FQGNSA. The CDR3 runs 13 residues. V lost 6 bases to trimming and J lost 6 bases; unmatched junction nucleotides: 5. The DNA of the CDR3 is TGTGCCAGCAGAGAGGGGGCAGGAAACATTCAGTACTTC. Translation gives CASREGAGNIQYF.

There are a few counts of this clonotype. This chain links TRBV7-2 with TRBJ2-5; D tentatively fits TRBD1 or TRBD2 (6 bases each). Trimming pared 2 bases from V and 5 bases from J, leaving 24 bases between. CDR3 size: 18 residues. The germline gives CDR1 SGHTA, CDR2 FQGNSA. This CDR3 is CASSLPRRGAAQKETQYF. CDR3 bases: TGTGCCAGCAGCTTACCAAGGAGGGGGGCCGCACAGAAGGAGACCCAGTACTTC.

Only a few counts were recorded for this clonotype. This sequence joins TRBV20-1 and TRBJ2-2, with 9 nucleotides matching TRBD1. CDR1 is DFQATT and CDR2 is SNEGSKA in the germline V gene (reference sequence). With V trimmed by 0 bases and J by 7 bases, 6 bases remained unmatched. The CDR3 consists of 15 residues. In DNA, the CDR3 is TGCAGTGCTAGAGATCGTAGGACAGGGGTCGGGGAGCTGTTTTTT. This gives the protein CSARDRRTGVGELFF.

The J gene is TRBJ1-1, the V gene TRBV28, with unresolved D. Trimming took 7 bases from V and 0 from J, leaving 12 bases between them. The CDR3 length is 14 residues. CDR1 MDHEN and CDR2 SYDVKM come from the germline V gene. The CDR3 protein is CASKIRRLNTEAFF. The CDR3, as DNA: TGTGCCAGCAAAATTCGGAGATTGAACACTGAAGCTTTCTTT.

The rearrangement joins TRBV9 to TRBJ2-2; 7 bases are a match to TRBD1. CDR1 SGDLS and CDR2 YYNGEE come from the germline V gene. The CDR3 loop spans 14 amino acids. V was clipped by 9 bases and J by 7 bases; unmatched bases: 12. In nucleotides, the CDR3 is TGTGCCACCCAACAGGGGTTGATCGACGGGGAGCTGTTTTTT. As protein: CATQQGLIDGELFF.

The rearrangement links TRBV20-1 to TRBJ1-1; no clear D gene. The germline V gene encodes CDR1 DFQATT and CDR2 SNEGSKA (reference sequence). The CDR3 contains 16 residues. The V and J ends lost 2 bases and 1 base respectively, with 17 bases between them. CDR3: CSARSTRPTQNTEAFF. The CDR3 coding sequence is TGCAGTGCTAGATCCACTCGGCCAACTCAGAACACTGAAGCTTTCTTT.

The genes are TRBV7-6 and TRBJ2-1; a possible D gene is TRBD1 (6 bases). This CDR3 comprises 16 residues. The ends were cut back, 1 base at V and 1 base at J, with 11 bases in the middle. The germline V gene has CDR1 SGHVS and CDR2 FNYEAQ. Written as DNA, the CDR3 is TGTGCCAGCAGCTTAGGGCGCAGGGGATCCTACAATGAGCAGTTCTTC. It codes for CASSLGRRGSYNEQFF.

V gene TRBV20-1 combines with J gene TRBJ2-7; D possibly corresponds to TRBD2 (6 bases). This CDR3 spans 14 amino acids. Trimming took 5 bases from V and 3 from J, leaving 17 bases between them. Looked up from germline, CDR1 is DFQATT and CDR2 is SNEGSKA (reference sequence). The CDR3 DNA reads as TGCAGTGCTGCCCTGAGTCGGGGGAGCTACGAGCAGTACTTC. Translated: CSAALSRGSYEQYF.

V gene TRBV2 combines with J gene TRBJ1-1; D ambiguous. This CDR3 has 13 amino acids. Per germline, CDR1 SNHLY and CDR2 FYNNEI. V lost 6 bases to trimming and J lost 1 base, with 9 bases between them. The CDR3 loop reads CASRRAWNTEAFF. The DNA for the CDR3 is TGTGCCAGCAGAAGGGCTTGGAACACTGAAGCTTTCTTT.

The chain recombines TRBV4-3 with TRBJ2-5; D ambiguous. The germline gives CDR1 LGHNA, CDR2 YSLEER. The CDR3 is made up of 13 amino acids. Trimming left V 0 bases short and J 0 bases short, with 2 bases between. The CDR3, as DNA: TGCGCCAGCAGCCAAGATGACCAAGAGACCCAGTACTTC. Encoded protein: CASSQDDQETQYF.

This clonotype occurred a few times. This sequence joins TRBV6-4 and TRBJ2-3, with D possibly matching TRBD2 (7 bases). V lost 3 bases to trimming and J lost 8 bases, with 12 bases between them. Germline V CDR1 and CDR2: MRHNA, SNTAGT. The CDR3 loop spans 13 amino acids. CDR3 bases: TGTGCCAGCAGTGAGGGGGGGCGTACTACGCAGTATTTT. Its translation: CASSEGGRTTQYF.

This clonotype was detected only a few times. The chain is built from TRBV18 and TRBJ2-3; 8 bases are a match to TRBD1. This CDR3 is 16 amino acids long. Germline V gene lookup returns CDR1 KGHSH and CDR2 LQKENI. J was trimmed by 5 bases and V by 0 bases; bases with no gene match: 7. CDR3 sequence: CASSPPGQGAGDTQYF. The CDR3 nucleotides are TGTGCCAGCTCACCACCCGGGCAGGGGGCTGGAGATACGCAGTATTTT.

V gene TRBV20-1 combines with J gene TRBJ1-6, with D possibly TRBD1 on 6 matching bases. Trimming took 6 bases from V and 0 from J, leaving 12 bases between them. This CDR3 has 15 residues. Germline loops: CDR1 DFQATT, CDR2 SNEGSKA (reference sequence). The CDR3 nucleotides are TGCAGTGCCCATGGACAGAACTCCTATAATTCACCCCTCCACTTT. It is translated as CSAHGQNSYNSPLHF.

V is TRBV20-1 and J is TRBJ2-2; D gene ambiguous. The CDR3 is 13 residues long. V gave up 2 bases and J gave up 2 bases, with 6 bases separating them. From germline, CDR1 is DFQATT and CDR2 SNEGSKA (reference sequence). The CDR3 nucleotides read TGCAGTGCTAGAAACGAAAACACCGGGGAGCTGTTTTTT. As protein: CSARNENTGELFF.

This clonotype was counted once. The rearrangement joins TRBV6-5 to TRBJ2-1; no reliable D call. Germline V gives CDR1 MNHEY, CDR2 SVGAGI. V was shortened by 0 bases and J by 9 bases, with 15 bases between the two germline ends. The CDR3 is 15 amino acids. The CDR3 region has the DNA TGTGCCAGCAGTTACTCGATTTGGATAGGTGGTGAGCAGTTCTTC. Protein product: CASSYSIWIGGEQFF.

This clonotype was observed many times. The J gene is TRBJ2-1, the V gene TRBV11-2, with 15 nucleotides matching TRBD2. Unmatched junction bases numbered 10, after V lost 5 bases and J lost 8 bases. Germline lookup yields CDR1 SGHAT and CDR2 FQNNGV. There are 17 residues in the CDR3. CDR3 nucleotides: TGTGCCAGCAGCGACTGGACTAGCGGGGGGGCAAAAGATGAGCAGTTCTTC. Translation gives CASSDWTSGGAKDEQFF.